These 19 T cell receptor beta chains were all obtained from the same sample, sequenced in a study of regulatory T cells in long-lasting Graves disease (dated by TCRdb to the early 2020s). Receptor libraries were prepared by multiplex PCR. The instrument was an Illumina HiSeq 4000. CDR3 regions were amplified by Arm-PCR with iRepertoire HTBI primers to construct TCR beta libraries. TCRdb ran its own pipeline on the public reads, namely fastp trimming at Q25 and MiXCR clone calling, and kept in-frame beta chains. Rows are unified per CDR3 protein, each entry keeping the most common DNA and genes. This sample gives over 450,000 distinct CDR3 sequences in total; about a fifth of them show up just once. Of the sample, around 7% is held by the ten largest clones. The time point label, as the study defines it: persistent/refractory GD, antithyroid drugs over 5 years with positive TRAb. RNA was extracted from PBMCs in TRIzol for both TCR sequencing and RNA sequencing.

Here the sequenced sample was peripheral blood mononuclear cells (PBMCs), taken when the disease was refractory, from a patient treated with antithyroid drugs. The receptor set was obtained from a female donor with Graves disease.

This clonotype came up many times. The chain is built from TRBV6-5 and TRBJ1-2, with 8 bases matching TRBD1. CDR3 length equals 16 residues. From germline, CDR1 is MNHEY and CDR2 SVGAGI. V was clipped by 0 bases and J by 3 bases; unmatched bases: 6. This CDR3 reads CASSYSTLQGDYGYTF. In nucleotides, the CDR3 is TGTGCCAGCAGTTACTCTACCCTACAGGGGGACTATGGCTACACCTTC.

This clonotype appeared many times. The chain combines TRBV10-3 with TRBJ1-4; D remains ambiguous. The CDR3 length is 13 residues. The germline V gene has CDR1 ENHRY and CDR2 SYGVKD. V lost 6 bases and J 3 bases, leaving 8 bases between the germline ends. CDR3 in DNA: TGTGCCATCAGCCCAAGGCCTAATGAAAAACTGTTTTTT. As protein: CAISPRPNEKLFF.

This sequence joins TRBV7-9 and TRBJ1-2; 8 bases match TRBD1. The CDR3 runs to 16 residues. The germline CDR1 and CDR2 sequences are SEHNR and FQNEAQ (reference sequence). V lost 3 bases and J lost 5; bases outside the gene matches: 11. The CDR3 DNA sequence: TGTGCCAGCAGCTTTGATCCGGACAGGGCCTTATATGGCTACACCTTC. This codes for CASSFDPDRALYGYTF.

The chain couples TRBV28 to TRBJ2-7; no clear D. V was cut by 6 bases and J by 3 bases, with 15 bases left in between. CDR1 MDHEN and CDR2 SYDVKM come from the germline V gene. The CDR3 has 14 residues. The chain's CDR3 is CASSTGRIYYEQYF. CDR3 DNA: TGTGCCAGCAGCACCGGACGGATCTACTACGAGCAGTACTTC. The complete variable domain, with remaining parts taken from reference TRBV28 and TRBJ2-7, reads DVKVTQSSRYLVKRTGEKVFLECVQDMDHENMFWYRQDPGLGLRLIYFSYDVKMKEKGDIPEGYSVSREKKERFSLILESASTNQTSMYLCASSTGRIYYEQYFGPGTRLTVT.

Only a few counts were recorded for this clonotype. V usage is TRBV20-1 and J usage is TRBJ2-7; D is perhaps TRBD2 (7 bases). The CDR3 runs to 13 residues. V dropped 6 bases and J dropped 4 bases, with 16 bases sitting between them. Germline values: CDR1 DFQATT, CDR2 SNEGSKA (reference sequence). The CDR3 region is CSAAEGGGYEQYF. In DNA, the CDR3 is TGCAGTGCCGCAGAGGGGGGGGGGTACGAGCAGTACTTC.

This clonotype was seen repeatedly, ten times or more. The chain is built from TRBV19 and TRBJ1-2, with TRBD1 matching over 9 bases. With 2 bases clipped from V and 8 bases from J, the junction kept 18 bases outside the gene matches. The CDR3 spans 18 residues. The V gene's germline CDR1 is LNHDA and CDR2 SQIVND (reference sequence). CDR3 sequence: CASSILRDRDLLTGGYTF. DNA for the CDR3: TGTGCCAGTAGTATACTCCGGGACAGGGATTTGCTCACTGGCGGCTACACCTTC.

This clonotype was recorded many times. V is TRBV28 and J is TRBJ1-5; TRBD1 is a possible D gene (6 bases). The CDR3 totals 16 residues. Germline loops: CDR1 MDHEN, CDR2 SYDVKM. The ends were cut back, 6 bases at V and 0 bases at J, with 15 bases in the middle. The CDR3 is CASSLDVGGSNQPQHF. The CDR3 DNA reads TGTGCCAGCAGCCTAGACGTAGGGGGTAGCAATCAGCCCCAGCATTTT.

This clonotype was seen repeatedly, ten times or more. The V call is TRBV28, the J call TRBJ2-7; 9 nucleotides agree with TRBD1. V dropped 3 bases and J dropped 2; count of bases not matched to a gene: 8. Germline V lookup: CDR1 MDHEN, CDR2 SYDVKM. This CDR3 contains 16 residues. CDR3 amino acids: CASSFPRTGDPYEQYF. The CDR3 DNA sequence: TGTGCCAGCAGTTTTCCCCGGACAGGGGACCCCTACGAGCAGTACTTC.

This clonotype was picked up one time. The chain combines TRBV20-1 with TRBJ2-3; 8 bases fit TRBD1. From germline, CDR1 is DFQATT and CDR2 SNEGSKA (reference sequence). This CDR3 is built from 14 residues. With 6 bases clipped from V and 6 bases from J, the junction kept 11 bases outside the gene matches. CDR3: CSAGGQDVGDTQYF. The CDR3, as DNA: TGCAGTGCAGGGGGACAGGACGTAGGGGATACGCAGTATTTT.

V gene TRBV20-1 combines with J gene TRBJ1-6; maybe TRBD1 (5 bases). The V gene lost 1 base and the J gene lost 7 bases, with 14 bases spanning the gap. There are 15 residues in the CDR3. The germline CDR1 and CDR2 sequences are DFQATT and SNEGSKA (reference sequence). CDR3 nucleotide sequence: TGCAGTGCTAGAGCCCCGGGGCCGAAAAATTCACCCCTCCACTTT. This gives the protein CSARAPGPKNSPLHF.

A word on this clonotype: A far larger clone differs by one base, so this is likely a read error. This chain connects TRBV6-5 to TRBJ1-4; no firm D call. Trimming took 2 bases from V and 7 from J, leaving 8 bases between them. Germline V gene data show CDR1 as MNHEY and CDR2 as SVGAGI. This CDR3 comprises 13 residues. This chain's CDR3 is CASSYGVSEKLFF. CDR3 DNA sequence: TGTGCCAGCAGTTACGGCGTGAGTGAAAAACTGTTTTTT.

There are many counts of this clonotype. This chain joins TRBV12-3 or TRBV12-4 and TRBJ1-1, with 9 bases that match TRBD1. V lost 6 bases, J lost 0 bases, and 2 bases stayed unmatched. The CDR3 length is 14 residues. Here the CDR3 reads CASRDRGMNTEAFF. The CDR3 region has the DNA TGTGCCAGCAGGGACAGGGGAATGAACACTGAAGCTTTCTTT.

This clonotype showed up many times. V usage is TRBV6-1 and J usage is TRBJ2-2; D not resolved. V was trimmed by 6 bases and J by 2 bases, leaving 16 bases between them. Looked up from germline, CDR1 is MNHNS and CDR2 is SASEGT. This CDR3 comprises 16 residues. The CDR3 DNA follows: TGTGCCAGCAGCCCCCCCCGCAGGCTCAACACCGGGGAGCTGTTTTTT. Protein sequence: CASSPPRRLNTGELFF.

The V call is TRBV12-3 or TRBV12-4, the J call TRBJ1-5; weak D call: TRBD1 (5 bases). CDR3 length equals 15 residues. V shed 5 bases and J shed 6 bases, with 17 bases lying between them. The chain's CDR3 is CASSQGAGRGQPQHF. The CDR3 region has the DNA TGTGCCAGCAGTCAAGGGGCAGGACGGGGTCAGCCCCAGCATTTT.

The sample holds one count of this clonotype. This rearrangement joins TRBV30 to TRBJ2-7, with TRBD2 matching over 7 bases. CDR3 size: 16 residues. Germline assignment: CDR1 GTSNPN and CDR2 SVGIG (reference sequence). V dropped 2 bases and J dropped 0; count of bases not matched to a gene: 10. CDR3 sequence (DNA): TGTGCCTGGAGTCGAGGACTAGGACTTGGCTCCTACGAGCAGTACTTC. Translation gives CAWSRGLGLGSYEQYF.

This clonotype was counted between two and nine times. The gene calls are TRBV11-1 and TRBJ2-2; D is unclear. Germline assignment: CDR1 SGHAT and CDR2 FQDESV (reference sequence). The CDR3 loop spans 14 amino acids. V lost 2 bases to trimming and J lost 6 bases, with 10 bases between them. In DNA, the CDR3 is TGTGCCAGCAGCTTACTGGTCTTAGCCGGGGAGCTGTTTTTT. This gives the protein CASSLLVLAGELFF. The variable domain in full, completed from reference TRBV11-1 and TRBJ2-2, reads EAEVAQSPRYKITEKSQAVAFWCDPISGHATLYWYRQILGQGPELLVQFQDESVVDDSQLPKDRFSAERLKGVDSTLKIQPAELGDSAMYLCASSLLVLAGELFFGEGSRLTVL.

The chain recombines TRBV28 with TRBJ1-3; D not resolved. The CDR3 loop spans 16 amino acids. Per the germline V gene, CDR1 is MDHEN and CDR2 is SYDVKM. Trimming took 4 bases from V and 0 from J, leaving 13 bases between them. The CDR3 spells CASSYRGISSGNTIYF. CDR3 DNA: TGTGCCAGCAGTTACCGTGGGATTTCCTCTGGAAACACCATATATTTT.

The CDR3 is CASSLRGLAGNTGELFF. For the CDR3, the DNA is TGTGCCAGCAGCTTACGGGGACTAGCGGGAAACACCGGGGAGCTGTTTTTT. The V gene is TRBV5-4, the J gene TRBJ2-2; 13 nucleotides match TRBD2. The CDR3 spans 17 residues. The ends lost 2 bases at V and 2 bases at J; junction bases unmatched: 3. Germline-derived CDR1 and CDR2 are SGHNT and YYREEE (reference sequence). Filled out from reference TRBV5-4 and TRBJ2-2, the complete variable domain reads ETGVTQSPTHLIKTRGQQVTLRCSSQSGHNTVSWYQQALGQGPQFIFQYYREEENGRGNFPPRFSGLQFPNYSSELNVNALELDDSALYLCASSLRGLAGNTGELFFGEGSRLTVL.

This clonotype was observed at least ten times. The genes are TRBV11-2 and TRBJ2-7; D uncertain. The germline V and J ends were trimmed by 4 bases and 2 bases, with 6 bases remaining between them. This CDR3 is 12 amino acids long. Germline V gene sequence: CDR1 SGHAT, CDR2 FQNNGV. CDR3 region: CASSYITYEQYF. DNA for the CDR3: TGTGCCAGCAGCTACATAACCTACGAGCAGTACTTC.